The 10 T cell receptor beta chains in this list originate from one sample, sequenced in a study of technical replicates of blood from a few donors. Repertoires were generated with immunoSEQ multiplex PCR, while TCRdb's copy carries only in-frame clones and drops some. The repertoire holds over 50,000 clones, with about 97% as singletons. The sample was T cells isolated from PBMCs. The receptors stem from a human donor in good health.

Here the CDR3 reads CASSHDNSGRGSYEQYF. The CDR3 DNA sequence: TGCGCCAGCAGCCATGACAATAGCGGGAGGGGGTCCTACGAGCAGTACTTC. The chain uses TRBV4-1 and TRBJ2-7; 11 nucleotides line up with TRBD2. The ends lost 3 bases at V and 1 base at J; junction bases unmatched: 8. The CDR3 has 17 residues. Germline V gene data show CDR1 as MGHRA and CDR2 as YSYEKL.

The chain combines TRBV30 with TRBJ1-5; D is unclear. Germline CDR1 reads GTSNPN; CDR2 reads SVGIG (reference sequence). V lost 0 bases, J lost 4 bases, and 7 bases lay in between. The CDR3 runs to 13 residues. The CDR3 sequence: CAWSVDANQPQHF. CDR3 nucleotide sequence: TGTGCCTGGAGTGTAGATGCGAATCAGCCCCAGCATTTT.

The V call is TRBV28, the J call TRBJ2-7; 11 nucleotides match TRBD2. Germline lookup yields CDR1 MDHEN and CDR2 SYDVKM. CDR3 length: 15 amino acids. Losses at the gene ends were 3 bases for V and 5 bases for J; bases not matched to a gene: 6. The DNA of the CDR3 is TGTGCCAGCAGTTTCCCGACTAGCGGGACTAACGAGCAGTACTTC. Translated: CASSFPTSGTNEQYF.

V gene TRBV2 combines with J gene TRBJ2-7; tentatively, D is TRBD2 (6 bases). Looked up from germline, CDR1 is SNHLY and CDR2 is FYNNEI. V lost 4 bases, J lost 3 bases, and 16 bases lay in between. The length of the CDR3 is 15 residues. The CDR3 region has the DNA TGTGCCAGCAGTGGTGGTAGCGGCAGATACTACGAGCAGTACTTC. Translation: CASSGGSGRYYEQYF.

This rearrangement joins TRBV4-1 to TRBJ1-2; TRBD1 matches at 7 bases. The CDR3 loop spans 14 amino acids. V shed 3 bases and J 8 bases; nucleotides not matched to a gene: 9. Looked up from germline, CDR1 is MGHRA and CDR2 is YSYEKL. DNA for the CDR3: TGCGCCAGCAGCCACCCGACAGGGACCGGGGGCTACACCTTC. Its protein is CASSHPTGTGGYTF.

The chain uses TRBV4-1 and TRBJ1-5; D uncertain. This CDR3 is built from 13 residues. V lost 4 bases and J lost 1, with 5 bases in between. Germline V gene lookup returns CDR1 MGHRA and CDR2 YSYEKL. The CDR3 loop reads CASSRGSNQPQHF. CDR3 sequence (DNA): TGCGCCAGCAGCCGAGGCAGCAATCAGCCCCAGCATTTT.

V usage is TRBV11-2 and J usage is TRBJ2-5; unclear D gene. Germline CDR1 SGHAT, CDR2 FQNNGV. The V end was cut by 3 bases, the J end by 5 bases, with 10 bases between. The CDR3 length is 13 residues. CDR3 in DNA: TGTGCCAGCAGCTTGACAATGGTTGAGACCCAGTACTTC. This codes for CASSLTMVETQYF.

This sequence joins TRBV7-9 and TRBJ2-3; 7 nucleotides align to TRBD2. The germline V gene encodes CDR1 SEHNR and CDR2 FQNEAQ (reference sequence). Trimming took 4 bases from V and 4 from J; bases not matched to a gene: 11. This CDR3 contains 16 residues. The CDR3 spells CASSWTTSPDSDTQYF. The CDR3 region has the DNA TGTGCCAGCAGCTGGACGACTAGCCCGGATTCAGATACGCAGTATTTT.

The chain is built from TRBV6-5 and TRBJ1-1, with D unresolved. Germline V gives CDR1 MNHEY, CDR2 SVGAGI. V lost 2 bases and J lost 1, with 14 bases in between. This CDR3 is built from 16 residues. CDR3 region: CASSYNPGAENTEAFF. DNA for the CDR3: TGTGCCAGCAGTTACAACCCCGGAGCTGAGAACACTGAAGCTTTCTTT.

This clone was detected only once. The chain joins TRBV19 to TRBJ1-5, with D possibly TRBD1 on 5 matching bases. V gave up 6 bases and J gave up 11 bases, with 14 bases separating them. The CDR3 contains 12 residues. From germline, CDR1 is LNHDA and CDR2 SQIVND (reference sequence). This chain's CDR3 is CASSNTQGSQHF. CDR3 nucleotide sequence: TGTGCCAGTAGCAACACCCAGGGTTCCCAGCATTTT.